This is a list of T cell receptor beta chains from one sample in a study of T cells in Graves' hyperthyroidism and ophthalmopathy. TCRdb re-called the multiplex PCR reads with MiXCR, one entry per CDR3 protein. This table has fewer than 550,000 distinct CDR3 sequences, more than 15% appearing once. Source material: blood. Receptors were obtained from a woman aged 18 to 35 with Graves' hyperthyroidism. Each CDR3 is given with its conserved first and last residue. D genes are given only for firm matches. Not every row has a clone size; where given, it reads once, few, many or a size class.

D	size	V	J	DNA	CDR3
NA	NA	TRBV9	TRBJ2-5	TGTGCCAGCAGCGAGGGACTGACCTCGGAGACCCAGTACTTC	CASSEGLTSETQYF
TRBD1	NA	TRBV4-2	TRBJ2-6	TGTGCCAGCAGCCAGCTCCCGGGACAGGGGACTTCTGGGGCCAACGTCCTGACTTTC	CASSQLPGQGTSGANVLTF
TRBD2	many	TRBV15	TRBJ2-1	TGTGCCACCAGCAGAGAGCGGGAGGGCCCTCGGAATGAGCAGTTCTTC	CATSREREGPRNEQFF
TRBD1	NA	TRBV3-1	TRBJ2-3	TGTGCCAGCAGCCAAGATCCCCTTTGGGACAGGGGGCAGGATACGCAGTATTTT	CASSQDPLWDRGQDTQYF
TRBD1	NA	TRBV29-1	TRBJ2-5	TGCACCACAGAGACAGGGCAAGAGACCCAGTACTTC	CTTETGQETQYF
NA	NA	TRBV11-2	TRBJ1-1	TGTGCCAGCAGTTTGGGGGGCGTTTCTGAAGCTTTCTTT	CASSLGGVSEAFF
TRBD1	many	TRBV11-3	TRBJ2-3	TGTGCCAGCAGCCTACAGGGGGATGGAGCAGATACGCAGTATTTT	CASSLQGDGADTQYF
NA	NA	TRBV12-3/TRBV12-4	TRBJ1-2	TGTGCCAGCAGTTCATCAACAGGGCTCGGCTATGGCTACACCTTC	CASSSSTGLGYGYTF
TRBD1	many	TRBV12-3/TRBV12-4	TRBJ2-1	TGTGCCAGCACCTCAAAAAGGACAGGGCCAAGGAATGAGCAGTTCTTC	CASTSKRTGPRNEQFF
NA	many	TRBV12-3/TRBV12-4	TRBJ2-3	TGTGCCAGCTGGACAAAGTTGACAGATACGCAGTATTTT	CASWTKLTDTQYF
NA	few	TRBV7-6	TRBJ1-1	TGTGCCAGCAGCTTAGGGTTAGGAGGACAAGCTAACACTGAAGCTTTCTTT	CASSLGLGGQANTEAFF